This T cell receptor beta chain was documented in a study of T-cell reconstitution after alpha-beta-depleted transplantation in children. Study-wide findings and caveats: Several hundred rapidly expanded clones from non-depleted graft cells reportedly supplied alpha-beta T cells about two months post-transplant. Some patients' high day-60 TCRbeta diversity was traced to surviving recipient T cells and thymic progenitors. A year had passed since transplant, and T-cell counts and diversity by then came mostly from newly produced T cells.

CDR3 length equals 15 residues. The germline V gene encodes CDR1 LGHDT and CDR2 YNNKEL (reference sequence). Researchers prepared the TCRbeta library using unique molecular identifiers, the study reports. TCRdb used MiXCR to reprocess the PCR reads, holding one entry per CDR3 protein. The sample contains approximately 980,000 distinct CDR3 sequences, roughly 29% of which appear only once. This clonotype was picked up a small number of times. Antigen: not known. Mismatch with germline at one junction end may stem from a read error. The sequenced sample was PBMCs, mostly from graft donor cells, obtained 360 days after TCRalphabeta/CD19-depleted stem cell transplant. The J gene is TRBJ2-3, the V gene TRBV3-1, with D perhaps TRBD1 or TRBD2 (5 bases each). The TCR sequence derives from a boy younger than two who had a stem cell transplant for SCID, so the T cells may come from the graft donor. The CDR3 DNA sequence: TGTGCCAGCAGCCTGGGGGAGTATAGCACGGATACGCAGTATTTT. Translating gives CASSLGEYSTDTQYF.